The rows below give T cell receptor beta chains drawn from one sample of a study of cytomegalovirus exposure and HLA in healthy donors. TCRdb's copy holds only in-frame clones and misses some; the assay was immunoSEQ multiplex PCR. The table has 40,000 to 55,000 clones, around 81% seen once. Specimen: PBMCs. The receptors come from a boy younger than 18 in good health and CMV-seropositive. Each CDR3 is given with its conserved first and last residue. A D gene is named only where the DNA matches it firmly. Only part of the rows carry a size: once, few, many, or a class if the clone is expanded.

J gene: TRBJ2-3; D gene: NA; V gene: TRBV29-1; clone size: NA; CDR3 protein: CSGRGGGADTQYF; CDR3 DNA: TGCAGCGGGCGGGGCGGAGGCGCAGATACGCAGTATTTT
J gene: TRBJ2-5; D gene: TRBD2; V gene: TRBV6-1; clone size: NA; CDR3 protein: CASKRGGARETQYF; CDR3 DNA: TGTGCCAGCAAACGCGGGGGGGCTAGGGAGACCCAGTACTTC
J gene: TRBJ2-7; D gene: TRBD1; V gene: TRBV7-9; clone size: NA; CDR3 protein: CASSSSPGTGSSYEQYF; CDR3 DNA: TGTGCCAGCAGCTCAAGTCCCGGGACAGGGAGCTCCTACGAGCAGTACTTC
J gene: TRBJ2-5; D gene: TRBD2; V gene: TRBV19; clone size: NA; CDR3 protein: CASSANSGGVETQYF; CDR3 DNA: TGTGCCAGTAGTGCCAATAGCGGGGGAGTGGAGACCCAGTACTTC
J gene: TRBJ2-3; D gene: NA; V gene: TRBV11-3; clone size: few; CDR3 protein: CASSLGTSDTQYF; CDR3 DNA: TGTGCCAGCAGCTTAGGGACAAGCGATACGCAGTATTTT
J gene: TRBJ2-3; D gene: NA; V gene: TRBV5-4; clone size: NA; CDR3 protein: CASSLASGEADTQYF; CDR3 DNA: TGTGCCAGCAGCTTAGCCAGCGGCGAGGCAGATACGCAGTATTTT
J gene: TRBJ1-1; D gene: NA; V gene: TRBV4-1; clone size: NA; CDR3 protein: CASSLSRGGNTEAFF; CDR3 DNA: TGCGCCAGCAGCCTCTCTCGCGGGGGGAACACTGAAGCTTTCTTT
J gene: TRBJ2-1; D gene: NA; V gene: TRBV5-8; clone size: once; CDR3 protein: CASSLLRGWDSYNEQFF; CDR3 DNA: TGTGCCAGCAGCTTGCTCAGGGGTTGGGACTCCTACAATGAGCAGTTCTTC
J gene: TRBJ1-1; D gene: NA; V gene: TRBV10-3; clone size: NA; CDR3 protein: CAISVTENTEAFF; CDR3 DNA: TGTGCCATCAGTGTCACAGAGAACACTGAAGCTTTCTTT
J gene: TRBJ2-5; D gene: NA; V gene: TRBV7-9; clone size: NA; CDR3 protein: CASSPAGQETQYF; CDR3 DNA: TGTGCCAGCAGCCCCGCGGGCCAAGAGACCCAGTACTTC
J gene: TRBJ2-6; D gene: NA; V gene: TRBV12-5; clone size: NA; CDR3 protein: CASGFLLLSGANVLTF; CDR3 DNA: TGTGCTAGTGGTTTCCTTCTACTCTCTGGGGCCAACGTCCTGACTTTC